This T cell receptor beta chain appears in the sequencing data of a study of blood T cell repertoires in COVID-19. J gave up 7 bases and V 5 bases, and 19 bases lay outside the gene matches. Germline CDR1 is SGHVS and CDR2 is FNYEAQ. CDR3 length: 18 residues. Libraries were prepared by immunoSEQ multiplex PCR; TCRdb keeps only in-frame clonotypes and omits some of them. The profile shows around 63,000 clones, roughly 84% of them singletons. The chain employs TRBV7-6 and TRBJ2-1, with 8 bases matching TRBD2. The receptor comes from a man aged 60 to 75 with COVID-19, enrolled during active disease. The sequenced sample was peripheral blood. CDR3 amino acids: CASSRSPFTGTSGNEQFF. CDR3 bases: TGTGCCAGCAGCCGATCCCCCTTTACCGGGACTAGTGGGAATGAGCAGTTCTTC.